Shown below are 12 T cell receptor beta chains from a single sample sequenced in a study of T-cell memory formation after mild COVID-19. Each CDR3 protein gets one entry after TCRdb re-called the 5' RACE reads with MiXCR. The repertoire holds 300,000 to 350,000 distinct CDR3 sequences, with 13% to 15% as singletons. Sequencing input: PBMCs or a T cell subset sorted from them (not recorded which). The receptor set was obtained from a man younger than 30 who had mild COVID-19 (a few samples of this study predate the infection). Cell type and time point are not known.

V usage is TRBV3-1 and J usage is TRBJ2-2; the D is unclear. Germline V gene sequence: CDR1 LGHDT, CDR2 YNNKEL (reference sequence). This CDR3 is 12 amino acids long. The germline V and J ends were trimmed by 0 bases and 9 bases, with 5 bases remaining between them. Here the CDR3 reads CASSQEGRELFF. The CDR3 DNA reads TGTGCCAGCAGCCAAGAAGGGAGGGAGCTGTTTTTT.

On this clonotype itself: This sequence may be a read error, since a much larger clone differs from it by one base. The CDR3 region is CASTEDPNKPQHF. The CDR3 coding sequence is TGTGCCAGCACCGAAGACCCCAATAAGCCCCAGCATTTT. This chain joins TRBV7-2 and TRBJ1-5; D is uncertain. CDR3 length equals 13 residues. CDR1 is SGHTA and CDR2 is FQGNSA in the germline V gene.

The chain joins TRBV5-1 to TRBJ2-7; D is possibly TRBD2 (5 bases). Trimming stripped 4 bases from V and 1 base from J, with 9 bases between. The CDR3 sequence is 13 residues long. From germline, CDR1 is SGHRS and CDR2 YFSETQ. CDR3: CASSKEDSYEQYF. The CDR3 bases are TGCGCCAGCAGCAAGGAGGATTCCTACGAGCAGTACTTC.

This clonotype has just a few counts. This chain joins TRBV5-6 and TRBJ1-5; 7 nucleotides align to TRBD1. This CDR3 has 15 residues. The V gene's germline CDR1 is SGHDT and CDR2 YYEEEE. With 4 bases clipped from V and 5 bases from J, the junction kept 9 bases outside the gene matches. CDR3 in amino acids: CASSSKPGQYQPQHF. In DNA form, the CDR3 reads TGTGCCAGCAGCAGCAAACCGGGACAGTATCAGCCCCAGCATTTT.

This clonotype was found a few times. The chain has TRBV30 and TRBJ2-3; 11 bases agree with TRBD1. Trimming at V came to 8 bases and at J to 2 bases, leaving 6 bases not matched to a gene. The CDR3 loop spans 14 amino acids. The V gene's germline CDR1 is GTSNPN and CDR2 SVGIG (reference sequence). The CDR3 nucleotides are TGTGCCGGGGACGGACAGGGGGCCACAGATACGCAGTATTTT. It encodes CAGDGQGATDTQYF.

The CDR3 spells CASSLDTTYEQYF. The CDR3 bases are TGTGCCAGCAGCTTGGACACGACCTACGAGCAGTACTTC. The gene calls are TRBV7-6 and TRBJ2-7, with D tentatively TRBD1 (5 bases). The V end lost 3 bases, the J end lost 2 bases, and 8 bases lay between the germline ends. The CDR3 runs 13 residues. Germline CDR1 and CDR2: SGHVS and FNYEAQ.

The V gene is TRBV5-4, the J gene TRBJ2-5; D uncertain. Germline V gives CDR1 SGHNT, CDR2 YYREEE (reference sequence). Trimming removed 0 bases at V and 7 bases at J, with 10 bases between. CDR3 length: 13 residues. The CDR3 is CASSLDWSATQYF. DNA for the CDR3: TGTGCCAGCAGCTTGGATTGGTCTGCGACCCAGTACTTC.

Many counts were recorded for this clonotype. This chain links TRBV18 with TRBJ2-3; D ambiguous. This CDR3 has 12 residues. Germline V gene data show CDR1 as KGHSH and CDR2 as LQKENI. Trimming pared 8 bases from V and 2 bases from J, leaving 8 bases between. The CDR3 sequence: CASSPDTDTQYF. For the CDR3, the DNA is TGTGCCAGCAGCCCTGACACAGATACGCAGTATTTT.

This clonotype was found a few times. V is TRBV1 and J is TRBJ2-5. TRBV1 is termed a pseudogene. The CDR3 length is 12 residues. This CDR3 reads CTSSQDKETQYF. The CDR3 DNA is TGCACCAGCAGCCAAGATAAGGAGACCCAGTACTTC.

The chain carries TRBV15 and TRBJ1-4; D remains unclear. Trimming pared 3 bases from V and 0 bases from J, leaving 17 bases between. CDR1 and CDR2 from the germline V gene are LNHNV and YYDKDF (reference sequence). The CDR3 is made up of 18 amino acids. CDR3 DNA sequence: TGTGCCACCAGCAGGTACTCGTTAGGCAGCGCAACTAATGAAAAACTGTTTTTT. Translation: CATSRYSLGSATNEKLFF.

This clonotype occurred a few times. This sequence joins TRBV7-2 and TRBJ1-2, with a possible D match to TRBD1 (5 bases). The V end was cut by 6 bases, the J end by 7 bases, with 12 bases between. This CDR3 is 12 amino acids long. Looked up from germline, CDR1 is SGHTA and CDR2 is FQGNSA. The CDR3 DNA is TGTGCCAGCAGGGCAACGGGGGGTGGCTACACCTTC. This codes for CASRATGGGYTF.

The rearrangement joins TRBV4-3 to TRBJ2-2; D possibly corresponds to TRBD1 (5 bases). This CDR3 region has 16 residues. Germline assignment: CDR1 LGHNA and CDR2 YSLEER. The V gene lost 1 base and the J gene lost 3 bases, with 12 bases spanning the gap. The CDR3 DNA sequence: TGCGCCAGCAGCCAAGGTCCGGACACCTACACCGGGGAGCTGTTTTTT. It translates to CASSQGPDTYTGELFF.